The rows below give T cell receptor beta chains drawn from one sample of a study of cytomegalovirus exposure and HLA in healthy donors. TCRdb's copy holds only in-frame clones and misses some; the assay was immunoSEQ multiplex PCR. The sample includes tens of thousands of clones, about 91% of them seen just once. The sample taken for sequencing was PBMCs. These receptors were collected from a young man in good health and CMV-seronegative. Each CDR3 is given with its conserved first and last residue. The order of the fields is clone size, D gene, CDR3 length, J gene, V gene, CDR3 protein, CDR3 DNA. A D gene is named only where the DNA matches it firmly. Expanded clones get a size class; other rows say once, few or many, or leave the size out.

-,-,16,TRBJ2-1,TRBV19,CASSTRTSSSYNEQFF,TGTGCCAGTAGTACCCGGACTTCTAGCTCCTACAATGAGCAGTTCTTC
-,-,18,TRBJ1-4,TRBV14,CASSQDPGWDSTNEKLFF,TGTGCCAGCAGCCAAGATCCAGGCTGGGACTCAACTAATGAAAAACTGTTTTTT
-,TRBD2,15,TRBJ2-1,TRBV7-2,CASSSGGSSYNEQFF,TGTGCCAGCAGCTCCGGGGGGAGCTCCTACAATGAGCAGTTCTTC
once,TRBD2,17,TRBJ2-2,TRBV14,CASSPWPSGLTTGELFF,TGTGCCAGCAGCCCTTGGCCTAGCGGGCTTACCACCGGGGAGCTGTTTTTT
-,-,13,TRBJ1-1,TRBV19,CASSTNRVTEAFF,TGTGCCAGTAGTACGAACAGGGTTACTGAAGCTTTCTTT
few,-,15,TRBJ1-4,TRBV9,CASSVRTGTNEKLFF,TGTGCCAGCAGCGTCCGGACGGGGACTAATGAAAAACTGTTTTTT
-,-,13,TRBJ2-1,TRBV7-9,CASSFLGLYEQFF,TGTGCCAGCAGCTTCCTCGGACTCTATGAGCAGTTCTTC
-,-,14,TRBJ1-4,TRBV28,CASSHDGVWEKLFF,TGTGCCAGCTCTCACGACGGGGTTTGGGAAAAACTGTTTTTT
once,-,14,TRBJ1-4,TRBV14,CASSLRTVNEKLFF,TGTGCCAGCAGCCTTCGGACAGTCAATGAAAAACTGTTTTTT
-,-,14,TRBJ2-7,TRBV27,CASSQGFMAYEQYF,TGTGCCAGCAGTCAGGGGTTTATGGCCTACGAGCAGTACTTC
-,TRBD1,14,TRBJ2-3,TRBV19,CASATGTLADTQYF,TGTGCCAGTGCGACAGGGACCCTAGCAGATACGCAGTATTTT
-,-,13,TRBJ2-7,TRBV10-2,CASSVTAPDEQYF,TGCGCCAGCAGTGTGACAGCACCTGACGAGCAGTACTTC
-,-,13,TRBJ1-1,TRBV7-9,CASSLSGSTEAFF,TGTGCCAGCAGCTTGTCTGGTAGCACTGAAGCTTTCTTT
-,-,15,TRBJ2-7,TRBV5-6,CASSSPGEVPNEQYF,TGTGCCAGCAGCTCCCCGGGAGAGGTTCCTAACGAGCAGTACTTC
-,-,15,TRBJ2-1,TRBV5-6,CASSFAGRGYNEQFF,TGTGCCAGCAGCTTTGCAGGGCGGGGTTACAATGAGCAGTTCTTC
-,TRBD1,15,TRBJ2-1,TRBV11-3,CASSPGTGAVDEQFF,TGTGCCAGCAGTCCCGGGACAGGGGCGGTCGATGAGCAGTTCTTC
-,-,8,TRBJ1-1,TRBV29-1,CSVDPTNF,TGCAGCGTTGACCCGACTAATTTT